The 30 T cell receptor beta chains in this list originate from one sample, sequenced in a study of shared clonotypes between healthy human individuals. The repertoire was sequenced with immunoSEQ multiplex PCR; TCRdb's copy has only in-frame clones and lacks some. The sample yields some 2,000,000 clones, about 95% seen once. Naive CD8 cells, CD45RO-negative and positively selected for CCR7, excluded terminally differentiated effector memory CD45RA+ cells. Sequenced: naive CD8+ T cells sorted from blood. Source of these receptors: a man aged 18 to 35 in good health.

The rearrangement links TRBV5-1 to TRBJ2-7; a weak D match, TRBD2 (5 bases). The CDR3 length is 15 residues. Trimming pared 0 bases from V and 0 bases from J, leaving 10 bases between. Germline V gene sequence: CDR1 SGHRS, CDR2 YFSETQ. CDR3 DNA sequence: TGCGCCAGCAGCTTGGAAGCAGGACTCTCCTACGAGCAGTACTTC. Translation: CASSLEAGLSYEQYF.

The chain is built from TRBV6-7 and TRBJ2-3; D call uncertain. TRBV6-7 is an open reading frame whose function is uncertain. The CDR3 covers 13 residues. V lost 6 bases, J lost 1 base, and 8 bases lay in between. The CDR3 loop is CASSGRGTDTQYF. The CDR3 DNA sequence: TGTGCCAGCAGCGGACGTGGCACAGATACGCAGTATTTT.

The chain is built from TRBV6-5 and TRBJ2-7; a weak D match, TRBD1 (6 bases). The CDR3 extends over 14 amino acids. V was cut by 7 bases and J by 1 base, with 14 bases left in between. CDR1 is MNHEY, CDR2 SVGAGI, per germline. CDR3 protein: CASKPGDTSYEQYF. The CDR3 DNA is TGTGCCAGCAAGCCCGGGGACACTTCCTACGAGCAGTACTTC.

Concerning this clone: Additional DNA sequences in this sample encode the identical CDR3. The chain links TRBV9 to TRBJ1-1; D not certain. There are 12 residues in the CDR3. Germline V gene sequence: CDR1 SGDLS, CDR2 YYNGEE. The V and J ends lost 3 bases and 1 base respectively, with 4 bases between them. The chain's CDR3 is CASSEGNTEAFF. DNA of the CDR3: TGTGCCAGCAGCGAGGGGAACACTGAAGCTTTCTTT.

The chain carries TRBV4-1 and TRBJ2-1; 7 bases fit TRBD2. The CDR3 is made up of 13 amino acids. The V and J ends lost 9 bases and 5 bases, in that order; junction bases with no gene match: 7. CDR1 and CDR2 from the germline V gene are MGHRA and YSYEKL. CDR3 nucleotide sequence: TGCGCCAGTGATTCACTAGCGAACAATGAGCAGTTCTTC. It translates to CASDSLANNEQFF.

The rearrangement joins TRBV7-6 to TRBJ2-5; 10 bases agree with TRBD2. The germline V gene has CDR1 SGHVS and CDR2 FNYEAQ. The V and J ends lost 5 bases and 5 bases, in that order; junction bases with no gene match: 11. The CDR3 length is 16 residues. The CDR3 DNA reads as TGTGCCAGCAGCCCTACTAGCGGGGTATCAGGCGAGACCCAGTACTTC. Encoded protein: CASSPTSGVSGETQYF.

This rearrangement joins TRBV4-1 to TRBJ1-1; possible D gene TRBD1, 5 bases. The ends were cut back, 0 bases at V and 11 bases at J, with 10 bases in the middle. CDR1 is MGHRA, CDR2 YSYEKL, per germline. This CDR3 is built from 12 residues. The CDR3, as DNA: TGCGCCAGCAGCCAAGATCGGAGACAGGCTTTCTTT. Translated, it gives CASSQDRRQAFF.

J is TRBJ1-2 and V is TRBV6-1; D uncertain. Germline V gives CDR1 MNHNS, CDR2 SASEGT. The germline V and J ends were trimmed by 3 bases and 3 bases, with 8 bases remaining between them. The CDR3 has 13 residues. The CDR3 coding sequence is TGTGCCAGCAGTGACTGGGGTGACTATGGCTACACCTTC. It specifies CASSDWGDYGYTF.

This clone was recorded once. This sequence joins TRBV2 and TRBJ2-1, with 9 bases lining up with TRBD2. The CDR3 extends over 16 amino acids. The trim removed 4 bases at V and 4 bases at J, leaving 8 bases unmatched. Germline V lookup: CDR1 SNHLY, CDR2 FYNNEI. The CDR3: CASSVSGGPSYNEQFF. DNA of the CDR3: TGTGCCAGCAGTGTGAGCGGGGGGCCCAGTTACAATGAGCAGTTCTTC.

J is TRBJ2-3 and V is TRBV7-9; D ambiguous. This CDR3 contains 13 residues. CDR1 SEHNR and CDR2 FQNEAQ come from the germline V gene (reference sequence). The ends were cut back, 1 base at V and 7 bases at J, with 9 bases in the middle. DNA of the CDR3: TGTGCCAGCAGCTTAGAAGTAGTCTATACGCAGTATTTT. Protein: CASSLEVVYTQYF.

CDR3 nucleotides: TGTGCCAGCAGTGAACAAGGGACATGGGCCTACGAGCAGTACTTC. Protein product: CASSEQGTWAYEQYF. The chain is built from TRBV2 and TRBJ2-7, with D maybe TRBD1 (6 bases). This CDR3 region has 15 residues. CDR1 and CDR2 (germline): SNHLY, FYNNEI. Trimming pared 2 bases from V and 2 bases from J, leaving 13 bases between.

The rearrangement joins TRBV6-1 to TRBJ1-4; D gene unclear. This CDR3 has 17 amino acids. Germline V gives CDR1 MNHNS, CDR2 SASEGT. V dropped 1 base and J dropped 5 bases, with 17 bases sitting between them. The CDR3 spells CASSEDGVAWGNEKLFF. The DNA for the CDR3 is TGTGCCAGCAGTGAAGATGGGGTTGCGTGGGGAAATGAAAAACTGTTTTTT.

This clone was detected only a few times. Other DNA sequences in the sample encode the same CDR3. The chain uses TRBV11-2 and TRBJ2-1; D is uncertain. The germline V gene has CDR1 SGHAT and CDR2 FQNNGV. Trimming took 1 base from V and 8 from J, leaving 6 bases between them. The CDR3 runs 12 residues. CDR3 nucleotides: TGTGCCAGCAGCTTAGGAGAGGATGAGCAGTTCTTC. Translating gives CASSLGEDEQFF.

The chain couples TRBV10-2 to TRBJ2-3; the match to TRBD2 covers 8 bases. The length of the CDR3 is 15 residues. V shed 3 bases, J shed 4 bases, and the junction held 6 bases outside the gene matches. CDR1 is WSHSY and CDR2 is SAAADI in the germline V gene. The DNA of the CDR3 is TGCGCCAGCAGTGAAGTAGCGGGAAGGGCAGATACGCAGTATTTT. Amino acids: CASSEVAGRADTQYF.

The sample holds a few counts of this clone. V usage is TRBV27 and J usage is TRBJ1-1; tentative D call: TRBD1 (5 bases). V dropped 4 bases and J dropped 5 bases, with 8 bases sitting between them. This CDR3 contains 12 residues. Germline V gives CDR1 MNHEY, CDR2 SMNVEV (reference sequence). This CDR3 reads CASSSGVTEAFF. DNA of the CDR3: TGTGCCAGCAGTTCGGGGGTGACTGAAGCTTTCTTT.

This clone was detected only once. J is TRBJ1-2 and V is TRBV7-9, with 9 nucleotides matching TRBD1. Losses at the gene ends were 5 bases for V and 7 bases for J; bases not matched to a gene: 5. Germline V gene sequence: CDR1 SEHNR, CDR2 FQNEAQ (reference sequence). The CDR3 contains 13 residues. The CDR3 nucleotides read TGTGCCAGCAGCGAACAGGGGGCGCTTGGCTACACCTTC. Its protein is CASSEQGALGYTF.

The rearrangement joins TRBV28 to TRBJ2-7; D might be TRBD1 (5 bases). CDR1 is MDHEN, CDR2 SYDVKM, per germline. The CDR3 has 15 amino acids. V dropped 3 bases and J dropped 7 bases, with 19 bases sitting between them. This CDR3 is CASSFMGQGMEEQYF. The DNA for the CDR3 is TGTGCCAGCAGTTTCATGGGCCAGGGAATGGAGGAGCAGTACTTC.

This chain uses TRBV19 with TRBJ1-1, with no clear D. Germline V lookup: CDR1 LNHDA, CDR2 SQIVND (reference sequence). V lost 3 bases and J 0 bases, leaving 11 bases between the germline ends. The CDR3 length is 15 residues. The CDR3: CASSILGELNTEAFF. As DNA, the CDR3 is TGTGCCAGTAGTATCTTAGGAGAACTGAACACTGAAGCTTTCTTT.

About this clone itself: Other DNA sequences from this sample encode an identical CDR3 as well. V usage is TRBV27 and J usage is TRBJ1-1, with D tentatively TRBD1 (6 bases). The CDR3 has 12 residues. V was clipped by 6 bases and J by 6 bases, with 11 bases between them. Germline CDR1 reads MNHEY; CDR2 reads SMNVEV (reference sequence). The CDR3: CASSLGGSEAFF. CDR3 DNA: TGTGCCAGCAGCTTAGGGGGTTCTGAAGCTTTCTTT.

The CDR3 DNA sequence: TGTGCCAGCAGCAGTCCCCGGGGGGAGCTGTTTTTT. Translated, it gives CASSSPRGELFF. The rearrangement uses TRBV7-9 and TRBJ2-2; D is unclear. There are 12 residues in the CDR3. Germline V gene data show CDR1 as SEHNR and CDR2 as FQNEAQ (reference sequence). V dropped 5 bases and J dropped 8 bases, with 9 bases sitting between them.

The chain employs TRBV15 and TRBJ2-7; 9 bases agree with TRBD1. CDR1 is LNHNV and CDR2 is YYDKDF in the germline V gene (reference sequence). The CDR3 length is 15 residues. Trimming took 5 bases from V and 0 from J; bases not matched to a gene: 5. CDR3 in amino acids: CATSGGQGYSYEQYF. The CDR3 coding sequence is TGTGCCACCAGCGGGGGACAGGGTTACTCCTACGAGCAGTACTTC.

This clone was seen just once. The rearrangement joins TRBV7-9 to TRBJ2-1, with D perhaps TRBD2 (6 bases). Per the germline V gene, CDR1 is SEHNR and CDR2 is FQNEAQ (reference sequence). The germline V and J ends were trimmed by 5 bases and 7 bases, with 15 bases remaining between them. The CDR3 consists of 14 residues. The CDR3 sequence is CASSPVGLLNEQFF. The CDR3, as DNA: TGTGCCAGCAGCCCCGTGGGACTTTTAAATGAGCAGTTCTTC. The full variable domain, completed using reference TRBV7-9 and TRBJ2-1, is DTGVSQNPRHKITKRGQNVTFRCDPISEHNRLYWYRQTLGQGPEFLTYFQNEAQLEKSRLLSDRFSAERPKGSFSTLEIQRTEQGDSAMYLCASSPVGLLNEQFFGPGTRLTVL.

CDR3 coding DNA: TGTGCCAGCAGTGAATGGGGGGTAGACTACGAGCAGTACTTC. Its translation is CASSEWGVDYEQYF. The chain joins TRBV6-1 to TRBJ2-7, with D tentatively TRBD2 (6 bases). CDR1 is MNHNS, CDR2 SASEGT, per germline. The CDR3 contains 14 residues. The ends were cut back, 2 bases at V and 3 bases at J, with 11 bases in the middle.

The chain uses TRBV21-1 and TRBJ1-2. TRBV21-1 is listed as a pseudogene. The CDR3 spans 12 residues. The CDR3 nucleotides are TGTGCCAGCAGATACGATAACTATGGCTACACCTTC. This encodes CASRYDNYGYTF.

CDR3 coding DNA: TGTGCCAGCAGCTCGCGGAACTCCTACGAGCAGTACTTC. Translation: CASSSRNSYEQYF. V gene TRBV5-6 combines with J gene TRBJ2-7, with D unresolved. Per the germline V gene, CDR1 is SGHDT and CDR2 is YYEEEE. This CDR3 region has 13 residues. Trimming shortened V by 3 bases and J by 0 bases, and 7 bases separated the two germline ends.

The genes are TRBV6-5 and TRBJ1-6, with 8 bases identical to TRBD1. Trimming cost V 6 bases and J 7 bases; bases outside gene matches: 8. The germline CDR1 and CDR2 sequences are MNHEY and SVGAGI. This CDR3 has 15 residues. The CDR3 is CASRIQTGVNSPLHF. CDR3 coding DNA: TGTGCCAGCAGAATCCAGACAGGGGTCAATTCACCCCTCCACTTT.

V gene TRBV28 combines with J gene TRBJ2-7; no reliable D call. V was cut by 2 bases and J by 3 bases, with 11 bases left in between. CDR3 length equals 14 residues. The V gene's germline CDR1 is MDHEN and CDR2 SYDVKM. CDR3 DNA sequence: TGTGCCAGCAGTTTAAAGGAATTAGACTACGAGCAGTACTTC. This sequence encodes CASSLKELDYEQYF.

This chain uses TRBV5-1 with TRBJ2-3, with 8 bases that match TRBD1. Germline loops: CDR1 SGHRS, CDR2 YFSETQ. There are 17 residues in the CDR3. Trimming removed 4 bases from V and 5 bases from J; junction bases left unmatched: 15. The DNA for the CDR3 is TGCGCCAGCAGCGACGACTTGGGACAGGCCTTTGGAGATACGCAGTATTTT. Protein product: CASSDDLGQAFGDTQYF.

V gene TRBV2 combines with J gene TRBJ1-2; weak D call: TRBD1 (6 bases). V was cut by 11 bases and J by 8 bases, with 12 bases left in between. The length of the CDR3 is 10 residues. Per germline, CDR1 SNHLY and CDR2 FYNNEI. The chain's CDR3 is CAVLGAGYTF. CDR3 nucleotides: TGTGCCGTATTGGGGGCCGGCTACACCTTC.

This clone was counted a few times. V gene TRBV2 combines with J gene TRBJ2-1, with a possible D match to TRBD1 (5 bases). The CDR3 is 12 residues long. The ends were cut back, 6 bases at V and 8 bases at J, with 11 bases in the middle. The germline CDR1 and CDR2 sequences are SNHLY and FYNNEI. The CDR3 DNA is TGTGCCAGCAGACAGGACGGAGATGAGCAGTTCTTC. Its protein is CASRQDGDEQFF.